Sequencing of this TCR beta chain was carried out in a study of T cell responses to AZD1222 COVID-19 vaccine. Findings of the study overall: The study found Spike-specific TCR breadth and depth rose after two AZD1222 doses. Baseline seropositivity occurred in only a handful of AZD1222 recipients. Among the donors, most were white British and more were female, and clonal diversity was possibly underestimated.

Regarding this clone: Its target is not known.

Generated by immunoSEQ multiplex PCR, the TCRdb table keeps only in-frame clones and is missing some. Among 140,000 to 150,000 clones listed, about 86% were seen once. CDR3 length equals 17 residues. The V and J ends lost 0 bases and 0 bases respectively, with 9 bases between them. Germline CDR1 reads MNHEY; CDR2 reads SMNVEV (reference sequence). The genes are TRBV27 and TRBJ1-6; no definite D call. The sample in question was peripheral blood, obtained 28 days after the second AZD1222 dose. This receptor was identified in an adult who received the AZD1222 COVID-19 vaccine. Written as DNA, the CDR3 is TGTGCCAGCAGTTTATCATCGACTCTCTCCTATAATTCACCCCTCCACTTT. Its translation is CASSLSSTLSYNSPLHF.